The T cell receptor (beta chain) described here comes from a study of T cells in Graves' hyperthyroidism and ophthalmopathy. Study details: The initial diagnosis was the point when peripheral blood was collected, ahead of any treatment.

Many counts were recorded for this clonotype. Its antigen is still unknown. Study results and limitations: Stable hyperthyroidism and ophthalmopathy were separated using 13 V-J signatures. Blood also carried most thyroid clonotypes expanded above 0.001.

This CDR3 has 14 residues. Germline CDR1 reads DFQATT; CDR2 reads SNEGSKA (reference sequence). J gave up 6 bases and V 1 base, and 8 bases lay outside the gene matches. Amplification of TCR beta CDR3 regions used RNA as the template. RT-PCR in the first round (using the HTBI primer set) targeted the TCR CDR3. TCRdb reprocessed the multiplex PCR reads with MiXCR, giving one entry per CDR3 protein. Among approximately 520,000 distinct CDR3 sequences, less than 25% were seen once, and the ten largest hold 10% to 12%. The PBMCs were taken from approximately 9 ml of fresh peripheral blood. The sequencing input was blood. The TCR comes from a woman aged 30 to 39 with Graves' ophthalmopathy. The genes are TRBV20-1 and TRBJ2-7; 8 bases match TRBD2. CDR3 DNA: TGCAGTGCTAGAGTGGCGGGGGGTCCCGGCGAGCAGTACTTC. Translated, it gives CSARVAGGPGEQYF.